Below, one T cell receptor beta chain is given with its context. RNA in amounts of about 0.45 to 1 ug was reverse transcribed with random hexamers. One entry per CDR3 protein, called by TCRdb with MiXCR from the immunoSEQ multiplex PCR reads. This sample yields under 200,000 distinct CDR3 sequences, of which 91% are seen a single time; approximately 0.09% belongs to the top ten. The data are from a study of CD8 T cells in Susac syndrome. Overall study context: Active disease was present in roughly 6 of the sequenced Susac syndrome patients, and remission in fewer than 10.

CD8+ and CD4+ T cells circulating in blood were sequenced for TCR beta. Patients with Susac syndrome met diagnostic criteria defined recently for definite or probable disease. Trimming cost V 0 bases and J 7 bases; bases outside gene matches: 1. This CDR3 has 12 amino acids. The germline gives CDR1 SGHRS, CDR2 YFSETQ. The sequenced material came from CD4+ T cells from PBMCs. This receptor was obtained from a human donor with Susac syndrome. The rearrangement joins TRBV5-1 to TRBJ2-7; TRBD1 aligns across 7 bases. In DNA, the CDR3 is TGCGCCAGCAGCTTGGAGGACAGGGAGCAGTACTTC. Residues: CASSLEDREQYF.